These 27 T cell receptor beta chains came from one sample sequenced in a study of cytomegalovirus exposure and HLA in healthy donors. 13 Jbeta primers and 60 Vbeta primers were used for the PCR. Sequencing was performed with immunoSEQ multiplex PCR; in TCRdb, only in-frame clones are kept and a portion is missing. The sample records 160,000 or so clones, around 78% being singletons. Material for sequencing was PBMCs. The receptors shown here come from a man in his forties in good health and CMV-seronegative.

The DNA of the CDR3 is TGTGCCAGCAGTGACCGGACAGGGGGCGGAGATACGCAGTATTTT. Amino acid sequence: CASSDRTGGGDTQYF. This chain links TRBV6-1 with TRBJ2-3, with TRBD1 identical over 11 bases. CDR3 length equals 15 residues. V was pared by 3 bases and J by 5 bases, with 4 bases of the junction left unmatched. Germline-derived CDR1 and CDR2 are MNHNS and SASEGT.

This clone was found a few times. This chain joins TRBV5-1 and TRBJ2-3; TRBD2 agrees at 11 bases. The germline gives CDR1 SGHRS, CDR2 YFSETQ. V was pared by 3 bases and J by 2 bases, with 8 bases of the junction left unmatched. CDR3 length: 17 residues. Here the CDR3 reads CASSSASSGRLTDTQYF. As DNA, the CDR3 is TGCGCCAGCAGCTCCGCATCTAGCGGGAGGCTCACAGATACGCAGTATTTT.

The chain recombines TRBV6-1 with TRBJ2-5, with TRBD2 as a possible D gene (6 bases). Germline V gene sequence: CDR1 MNHNS, CDR2 SASEGT. This CDR3 region has 14 residues. The V and J ends lost 2 bases and 2 bases respectively, with 9 bases between them. CDR3 coding DNA: TGTGCCAGCAGTGAAACGGGGGAGCAAGAGACCCAGTACTTC. This sequence encodes CASSETGEQETQYF.

The chain employs TRBV7-3 and TRBJ2-7, with TRBD2 as a possible D gene (6 bases). This CDR3 is 13 amino acids long. V dropped 4 bases and J dropped 0 bases, with 7 bases sitting between them. Germline CDR1 SGHTA, CDR2 FQGTGA. CDR3 bases: TGTGCCAGCAGCTCCGGGGGCTCCTACGAGCAGTACTTC. It translates to CASSSGGSYEQYF.

This clone was seen a few times. The rearrangement links TRBV28 to TRBJ1-3, with 7 bases lining up with TRBD1. CDR1 is MDHEN and CDR2 is SYDVKM in the germline V gene. The V and J ends lost 6 bases and 7 bases, in that order; junction bases with no gene match: 3. The CDR3 has 12 amino acids. Here the CDR3 reads CASSQGENTIYF. CDR3 bases: TGTGCCAGCAGCCAGGGGGAGAACACCATATATTTT.

V and J are TRBV4-2 and TRBJ2-2, with D possibly TRBD1 on 6 matching bases. The CDR3 length is 15 residues. Germline V gives CDR1 LGHNA, CDR2 YNFKEQ. V was trimmed by 1 base and J by 1 base, leaving 7 bases between them. The CDR3 sequence: CASSQVGQNTGELFF. Here the CDR3 DNA reads TGTGCCAGCAGCCAAGTGGGACAGAACACCGGGGAGCTGTTTTTT.

J is TRBJ2-7 and V is TRBV28; 8 nucleotides agree with TRBD1. The CDR3 spans 16 residues. V lost 3 bases to trimming and J lost 3 bases; unmatched junction nucleotides: 10. CDR1 is MDHEN, CDR2 SYDVKM, per germline. CDR3 region: CASSFTPSDRVYEQYV. In DNA, the CDR3 is TGTGCCAGCAGTTTTACCCCCTCGGACAGGGTCTACGAGCAGTACGTC.

V and J are TRBV7-8 and TRBJ2-4, with D possibly being TRBD2 (6 bases). V was trimmed by 2 bases and J by 6 bases, leaving 11 bases between them. The germline V gene has CDR1 SGHVS and CDR2 FQNEAQ. The CDR3 is 14 amino acids. CDR3 coding DNA: TGTGCCAGCAGCTTAAGCGGGCCCCTAAACATTCAGTACTTC. Translating it yields CASSLSGPLNIQYF.

The chain recombines TRBV30 with TRBJ1-4, with D perhaps TRBD1 (6 bases). Germline V gene data show CDR1 as GTSNPN and CDR2 as SVGIG (reference sequence). The CDR3 length is 14 residues. The ends were cut back, 4 bases at V and 6 bases at J, with 15 bases in the middle. CDR3 protein: CAWTQGLGDEKLFF. For the CDR3, the DNA is TGTGCCTGGACCCAGGGGTTAGGGGATGAAAAACTGTTTTTT.

This clone has just a few counts. V is TRBV30 and J is TRBJ2-5; 8 bases align to TRBD1. CDR3 length: 16 amino acids. Germline values: CDR1 GTSNPN, CDR2 SVGIG (reference sequence). Trimming at V came to 2 bases and at J to 2 bases, leaving 10 bases not matched to a gene. The DNA for the CDR3 is TGTGCCTGGAGTCCCCTCAGGGGGCGAGGGCAAGAGACCCAGTACTTC. Protein sequence: CAWSPLRGRGQETQYF. Full variable domain (missing parts from reference TRBV30 and TRBJ2-5): SQTIHQWPATLVQPVGSPLSLECTVEGTSNPNLYWYRQAAGRGLQLLFYSVGIGQISSEVPQNLSASRPQDRQFILSSKKLLLSDSGFYLCAWSPLRGRGQETQYFGPGTRLLVL.

The rearrangement joins TRBV5-1 to TRBJ1-4; 8 nucleotides agree with TRBD1. The CDR3 length is 14 residues. Germline assignment: CDR1 SGHRS and CDR2 YFSETQ. The V gene end was trimmed by 4 bases and the J gene end by 7 bases; junction bases not matched to a gene: 6. The CDR3 bases are TGCGCCAGCAGCCCCGGACAGGGTGGTGAAAAACTGTTTTTT. Protein sequence: CASSPGQGGEKLFF.

This rearrangement joins TRBV11-2 to TRBJ2-5; perhaps TRBD1 as D (6 bases). Trimming shortened V by 5 bases and J by 0 bases, and 22 bases separated the two germline ends. Germline CDR1 is SGHAT and CDR2 is FQNNGV. The CDR3 is 18 residues long. The CDR3 bases are TGTGCCAGCAGCCCCTACCCGCCAGGGGACAACCACCAAGAGACCCAGTACTTC. This encodes CASSPYPPGDNHQETQYF. The variable domain in full, with the rest retrieved from reference TRBV11-2 and TRBJ2-5, is EAGVAQSPRYKIIEKRQSVAFWCNPISGHATLYWYQQILGQGPKLLIQFQNNGVVDDSQLPKDRFSAERLKGVDSTLKIQPAKLEDSAVYLCASSPYPPGDNHQETQYFGPGTRLLVL.

The rearrangement joins TRBV11-3 to TRBJ2-1; 14 bases match TRBD2. CDR3 length: 14 amino acids. Germline V gene lookup returns CDR1 SGHNT and CDR2 YENEEA. V trimming: 6 bases; J trimming: 9 bases; junction bases outside the gene matches: 4. The CDR3 region is CASRGTSGSSEQFF. The CDR3 nucleotides are TGTGCCAGCAGGGGGACTAGCGGGAGTAGTGAGCAGTTCTTC.

The rearrangement links TRBV29-1 to TRBJ2-2; 8 bases line up with TRBD1. The CDR3 runs 12 residues. The germline gives CDR1 SQVTM, CDR2 ANQGSEA. The V gene end was trimmed by 7 bases and the J gene end by 5 bases; junction bases not matched to a gene: 3. The CDR3 coding sequence is TGCAGCGGACAGGGGTTGACCGGGGAGCTGTTTTTT. Translated: CSGQGLTGELFF.

The chain couples TRBV13 to TRBJ2-1; 7 bases match TRBD1. This CDR3 region has 15 residues. J gave up 6 bases and V 7 bases, and 12 bases lay outside the gene matches. CDR1 is PRHDT and CDR2 is FYEKMQ in the germline V gene (reference sequence). For the CDR3, the DNA is TGTGCCAGCACTGAAGGGGACAGTTGGGGCAATGAGCAGTTCTTC. As protein: CASTEGDSWGNEQFF. Complete variable domain (other parts from reference TRBV13 and TRBJ2-1): AAGVIQSPRHLIKEKRETATLKCYPIPRHDTVYWYQQGPGQDPQFLISFYEKMQSDKGSIPDRFSAQQFSDYHSELNMSSLELGDSALYFCASTEGDSWGNEQFFGPGTRLTVL.

This sequence joins TRBV4-2 and TRBJ2-3; 8 bases align to TRBD1. There are 16 residues in the CDR3. With V trimmed by 0 bases and J by 1 base, 3 bases remained unmatched. The germline CDR1 and CDR2 sequences are LGHNA and YNFKEQ. CDR3 residues: CASSQDMGQGTDTQYF. The DNA for the CDR3 is TGTGCCAGCAGCCAAGATATGGGACAGGGCACAGATACGCAGTATTTT.

V is TRBV2 and J is TRBJ2-7; TRBD1 might be the D (6 bases). V lost 0 bases to trimming and J lost 1 base, with 13 bases between them. The germline gives CDR1 SNHLY, CDR2 FYNNEI. The CDR3 is 16 amino acids. The CDR3 here is CASSEAVQGGSYEQYF. CDR3 nucleotide sequence: TGTGCCAGCAGTGAAGCGGTACAGGGCGGGTCCTACGAGCAGTACTTC. Variable domain in full (rest from reference TRBV2 and TRBJ2-7): EPEVTQTPSHQVTQMGQEVILRCVPISNHLYFYWYRQILGQKVEFLVSFYNNEISEKSEIFDDQFSVERPDGSNFTLKIRSTKLEDSAMYFCASSEAVQGGSYEQYFGPGTRLTVT.

The chain has TRBV9 and TRBJ1-2; TRBD1 matches 7 bases. After removal of 3 bases from V and 7 bases from J, the junction contained 15 bases not matched to a gene. CDR3 size: 16 residues. CDR1 and CDR2 (germline): SGDLS, YYNGEE. For the CDR3, the DNA is TGTGCCAGCAGCGCCCGACAGGGAAGGGTTGTTCGTGGCTACACCTTC. Encoded protein: CASSARQGRVVRGYTF.

The rearrangement joins TRBV29-1 to TRBJ2-3, with TRBD1 matching over 8 bases. V lost 7 bases to trimming and J lost 0 bases; unmatched junction nucleotides: 12. The length of the CDR3 is 16 residues. The germline gives CDR1 SQVTM, CDR2 ANQGSEA. The CDR3 coding sequence is TGCAGCGCCGATGGGACAGGAGCGGAGAGCACAGATACGCAGTATTTT. It translates to CSADGTGAESTDTQYF.

This clone has a handful of counts. V usage is TRBV18 and J usage is TRBJ2-1, with 8 bases fitting TRBD1. After removal of 3 bases from V and 8 bases from J, the junction contained 3 bases not matched to a gene. Germline V CDR1 and CDR2: KGHSH, LQKENI. The CDR3 spans 13 residues. The CDR3 DNA reads TGTGCCAGCTCACCCAAGACAGGGGATGAGCAGTTCTTC. Translating gives CASSPKTGDEQFF.

The V gene is TRBV6-6, the J gene TRBJ2-2, with 7 bases that match TRBD1. V lost 4 bases, J lost 4 bases, and 6 bases stayed unmatched. From germline, CDR1 is MNHNY and CDR2 SVGAGI (reference sequence). The CDR3 totals 15 residues. The DNA for the CDR3 is TGTGCCAGCAGTTCTGGCCGACAGGGCACCGGGGAGCTGTTTTTT. Amino acid sequence: CASSSGRQGTGELFF.

V gene TRBV6-5 combines with J gene TRBJ2-1, with D possibly matching TRBD2 (6 bases). CDR1 and CDR2 (germline): MNHEY, SVGAGI. The CDR3 is 14 amino acids. The V end was cut by 6 bases, the J end by 6 bases, with 15 bases between. The chain's CDR3 is CASRSPRDSNEQFF. In DNA form, the CDR3 reads TGTGCCAGCAGGTCCCCTAGGGACTCCAATGAGCAGTTCTTC.

This chain links TRBV5-4 with TRBJ1-1; the D gene is possibly TRBD1 (6 bases). This CDR3 has 16 amino acids. The V and J ends lost 6 bases and 0 bases respectively, with 18 bases between them. The germline gives CDR1 SGHNT, CDR2 YYREEE (reference sequence). This CDR3 is CASTEIGGALNTEAFF. The CDR3 coding sequence is TGTGCCAGCACCGAAATAGGGGGGGCCCTGAACACTGAAGCTTTCTTT. The variable domain in full, completed from reference TRBV5-4 and TRBJ1-1, reads ETGVTQSPTHLIKTRGQQVTLRCSSQSGHNTVSWYQQALGQGPQFIFQYYREEENGRGNFPPRFSGLQFPNYSSELNVNALELDDSALYLCASTEIGGALNTEAFFGQGTRLTVV.

V is TRBV6-5 and J is TRBJ2-7; D is unclear. Germline CDR1 reads MNHEY; CDR2 reads SVGAGI. The CDR3 has 11 residues. The germline V and J ends were trimmed by 6 bases and 3 bases, with 6 bases remaining between them. The CDR3 protein is CASRELYEQYF. CDR3 nucleotides: TGTGCCAGCAGGGAGCTCTACGAGCAGTACTTC.

In this sample, this clone turned up a few times. The chain carries TRBV27 and TRBJ2-7; D is unresolved. CDR3 length: 14 amino acids. Deletions cut 2 bases from V and 3 bases from J, with 11 bases between. Germline values: CDR1 MNHEY, CDR2 SMNVEV (reference sequence). The CDR3 DNA sequence: TGTGCCAGCAGTTTAGCAGGAAGCCTCTACGAGCAGTACTTC. Its protein is CASSLAGSLYEQYF.

This chain uses TRBV5-6 with TRBJ1-5; D is unresolved. Germline V gene sequence: CDR1 SGHDT, CDR2 YYEEEE. V lost 0 bases, J lost 4 bases, and 8 bases lay in between. The CDR3 covers 14 residues. The CDR3 reads CASSLATGNQPQHF. The CDR3 nucleotides read TGTGCCAGCAGCTTGGCGACGGGGAATCAGCCCCAGCATTTT.

The rearrangement uses TRBV5-6 and TRBJ2-1, with unresolved D. The CDR3 runs to 13 residues. V dropped 1 base and J dropped 5 bases, with 7 bases sitting between them. Germline-derived CDR1 and CDR2 are SGHDT and YYEEEE. Here the CDR3 reads CASSLKADNEQFF. DNA of the CDR3: TGTGCCAGCAGCTTGAAAGCCGACAATGAGCAGTTCTTC.